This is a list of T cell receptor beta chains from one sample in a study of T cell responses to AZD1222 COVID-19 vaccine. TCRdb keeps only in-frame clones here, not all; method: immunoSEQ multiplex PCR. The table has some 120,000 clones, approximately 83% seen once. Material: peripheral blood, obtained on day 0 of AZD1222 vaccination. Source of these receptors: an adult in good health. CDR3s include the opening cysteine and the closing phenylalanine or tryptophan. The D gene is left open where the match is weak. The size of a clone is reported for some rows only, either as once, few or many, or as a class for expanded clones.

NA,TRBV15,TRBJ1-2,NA,TGTGCCACCAGCAGAGACGGGGATGACACCTTC,CATSRDGDDTF
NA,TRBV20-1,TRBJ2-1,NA,TGCAGTGCCTCCTACAATGAGCAGTTCTTC,CSASYNEQFF
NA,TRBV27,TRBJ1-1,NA,TGTGCCAGCAGTTTGCGCAGACCAACCACTGAAGCTTTCTTT,CASSLRRPTTEAFF
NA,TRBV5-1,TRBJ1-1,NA,TGCGCCAGCAGCTTCCAAGGGAGCATGAACACTGAAGCTTTCTTT,CASSFQGSMNTEAFF
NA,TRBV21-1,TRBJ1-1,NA,TGTGCCAGCAGCCCCCAATTGGGGAAGAGGAACACTGAAGCTTTCTTT,CASSPQLGKRNTEAFF
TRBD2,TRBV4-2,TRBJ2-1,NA,TGTGCCAGCAGCCCGGGACTAGAGCAGTTCTTC,CASSPGLEQFF
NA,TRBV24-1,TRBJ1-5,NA,TGTGCCACCAGTACCACCAATCAGCCCCAGCATTTT,CATSTTNQPQHF
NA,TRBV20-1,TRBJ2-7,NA,TGCAGTGCTAGTTGGCGGCAGGAGATCTCCTACGAGCAGTACTTC,CSASWRQEISYEQYF
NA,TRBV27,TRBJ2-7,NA,TGTGCCAGCAGTACGGGCCGGGCCGCACACTCCTACGAGCAGTACTTC,CASSTGRAAHSYEQYF
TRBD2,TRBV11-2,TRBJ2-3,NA,TGTGCCAGCATGGGGGGGGGAGCCTTAGATACGCAGTATTTT,CASMGGGALDTQYF
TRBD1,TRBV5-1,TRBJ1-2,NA,TGCGCCAGCAGCCTCCGGGACAGTGGCTACACCTTC,CASSLRDSGYTF
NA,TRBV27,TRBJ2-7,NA,TGTGCCAGCAGCCGGGGCCAGCTCGACGAGCAGTACTTC,CASSRGQLDEQYF
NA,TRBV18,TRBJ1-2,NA,TGTGCCAGCTCCCCCGGACACCTAACTAACTATGGCTACACCTTC,CASSPGHLTNYGYTF
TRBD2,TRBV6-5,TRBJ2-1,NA,TGTGCCAGCCGGGGACTAGCGGGAGTCTCTGAGCAGTTCTTC,CASRGLAGVSEQFF
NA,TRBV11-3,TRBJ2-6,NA,TGTGCCAGCAGCTCGAGATCTGGGGCCAACGTCCTGACTTTC,CASSSRSGANVLTF
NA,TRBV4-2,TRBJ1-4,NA,TGTGCCAGCAGCCAAGATCATGGCAGGGGAGATGAAAAACTGTTTTTT,CASSQDHGRGDEKLFF
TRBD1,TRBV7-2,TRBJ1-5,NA,TGTGCCAGCAGCTTAGCGTACAGGGGGCGCGGTCAGCCCCAGCATTTT,CASSLAYRGRGQPQHF
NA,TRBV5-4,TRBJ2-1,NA,TGTGCCAGCAGCTTCTACTCCTACAATGAGCAGTTCTTC,CASSFYSYNEQFF
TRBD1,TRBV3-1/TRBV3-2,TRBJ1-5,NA,TGTGCCAGCAGCCAAGATTTGACAGGGCATCAGCCCCAGCATTTT,CASSQDLTGHQPQHF
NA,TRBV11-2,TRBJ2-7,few,TGTGCCAGCAGCTTAGGGAGTAGCGGTTACGAGCAGTACTTC,CASSLGSSGYEQYF
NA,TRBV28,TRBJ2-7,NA,TGTGCCAGCAGTTTGTTGAACGAGCAGTACTTC,CASSLLNEQYF
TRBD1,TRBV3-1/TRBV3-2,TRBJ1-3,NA,TGTGCCAGCAGCCCGGGACAGCACGCTGGAAACACCATATATTTT,CASSPGQHAGNTIYF
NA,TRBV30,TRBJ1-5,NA,TGTGCCTGGAGCCAAGGGGGGTATAGCAATCAGCCCCAGCATTTT,CAWSQGGYSNQPQHF
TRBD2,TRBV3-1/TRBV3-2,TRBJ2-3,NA,TGTGCCAGCAGCCAACAGACTAGCGGGGGTTATACGCAGTATTTT,CASSQQTSGGYTQYF
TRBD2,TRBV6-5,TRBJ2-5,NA,TGTGCCAGCAGTCTAGCGGGAGCGGGGGAGACCCAGTACTTC,CASSLAGAGETQYF
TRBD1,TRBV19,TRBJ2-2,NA,TGTGCCAGTAGTAACACAGGGGTCACCGGGGAGCTGTTTTTT,CASSNTGVTGELFF
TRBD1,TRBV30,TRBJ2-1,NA,TGTGCCCGCGCCCTTGGACAGGGATTCAGTGAGCAGTTCTTC,CARALGQGFSEQFF
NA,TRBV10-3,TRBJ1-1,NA,TGTGCCATCAGTGAGTCGGAAGGGCGGGGGAACACTGAAGCTTTCTTT,CAISESEGRGNTEAFF
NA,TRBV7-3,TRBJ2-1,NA,TGTGCCAGCAGCCCAAGGACCGGATCCTACAATGAGCAGTTCTTC,CASSPRTGSYNEQFF
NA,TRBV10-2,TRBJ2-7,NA,TGCGCCAGCAAGGACGAGGCAATCTCCTACGAGCAGTACTTC,CASKDEAISYEQYF
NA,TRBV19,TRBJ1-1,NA,TGTGCCAGTAGTACGGACAGAAAAGGTGAAGCTTTCTTT,CASSTDRKGEAFF
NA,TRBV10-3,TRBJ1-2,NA,TGTGCCTCTCGACGGGTTGCTAACTATGGCTACACCTTC,CASRRVANYGYTF
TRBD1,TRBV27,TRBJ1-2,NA,TGTGCCAGCAGTCAGCAGGGGGCTTATGGCTACACCTTC,CASSQQGAYGYTF
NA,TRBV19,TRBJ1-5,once,TGTGCCAGTACCTTCCGTGGGGGAGTAAACAATCAGCCCCAGCATTTT,CASTFRGGVNNQPQHF
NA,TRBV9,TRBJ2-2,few,TGTGCCAGCAGCTTAAACCCCAGGGGGAACACCGGGGAGCTGTTTTTT,CASSLNPRGNTGELFF
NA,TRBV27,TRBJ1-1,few,TGTGCCAGCAGTTTACCGCTCAACACTGAAGCTTTCTTT,CASSLPLNTEAFF
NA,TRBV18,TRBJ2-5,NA,TGTGCCAGCTCACCACAAGAGAAGTACCAAGAGACCCAGTACTTC,CASSPQEKYQETQYF
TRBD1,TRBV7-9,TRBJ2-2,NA,TGTGCCAGCAGACCACCGGACAGGGGCACCGGGGAGCTGTTTTTT,CASRPPDRGTGELFF
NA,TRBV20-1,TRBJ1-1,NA,TGCAGTGCTCGGGATGTCGGGGCTTTCTTT,CSARDVGAFF
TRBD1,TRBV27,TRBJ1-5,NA,TGTGCCAGCAGCAGACAGGGATCTCCTCTCAATAGCAATCAGCCCCAGCATTTT,CASSRQGSPLNSNQPQHF
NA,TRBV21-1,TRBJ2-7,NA,TGTGCCAGCAGCTTGTGCGGGCCGGGGCAGTACTTC,CASSLCGPGQYF
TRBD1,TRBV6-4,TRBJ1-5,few,TGTGCCAGCATGGGGACAGGGGGGATCCATAGCAATCAGCCCCAGCATTTT,CASMGTGGIHSNQPQHF
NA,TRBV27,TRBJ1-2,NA,TGTGCCACCACTCGGGTCCCACTCTTAGGTGGCTACACCTTC,CATTRVPLLGGYTF
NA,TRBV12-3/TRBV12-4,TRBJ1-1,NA,TGTGCCAGCAGTTTCTATTACGGTGAAGCTTTCTTT,CASSFYYGEAFF
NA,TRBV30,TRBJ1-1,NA,TGTGCCTGGAGTGACAAGGGGCGGGTTGAAGCTTTCTTT,CAWSDKGRVEAFF
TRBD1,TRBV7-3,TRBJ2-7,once,TGTGCCAGCAGCTTAAACAGGGGCGACGAGCAGTACTTC,CASSLNRGDEQYF
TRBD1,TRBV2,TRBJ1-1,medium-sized,TGTGCCAGCAGTGTCGGGACAGGGTTGACTGAAGCTTTCTTT,CASSVGTGLTEAFF
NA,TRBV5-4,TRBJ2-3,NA,TGTGCCAGCAGCTCCCCGGGTAGGAAGGGCACAGATACGCAGTATTTT,CASSSPGRKGTDTQYF
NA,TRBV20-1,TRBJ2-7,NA,TGCAGTGCTAGTCGGGGGGAGCAGTACTTC,CSASRGEQYF
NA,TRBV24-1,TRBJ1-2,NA,TGTGCCACCAGTGATGTTGGACAGCCGAACTATGGCTACACCTTC,CATSDVGQPNYGYTF
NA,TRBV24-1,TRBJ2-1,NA,TGTGCCACCAGTGATTTACCGGTGAGCTCCTACAATGAGCAGTTCTTC,CATSDLPVSSYNEQFF
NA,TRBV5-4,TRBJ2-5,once,TGTGCCAGCAGCGAGTGGATAGCAGAGACCCAGTACTTC,CASSEWIAETQYF
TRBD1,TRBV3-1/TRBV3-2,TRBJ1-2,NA,TGTGCCAGCAGCCCACGGGGCAGGGGGTCCTATGGCTACACCTTC,CASSPRGRGSYGYTF
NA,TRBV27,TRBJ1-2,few,TGTGCCAGCAGTTTGGTAGGAGGCACTAACTATGGCTACACCTTC,CASSLVGGTNYGYTF